The 13 T cell receptor beta chains presented below share a single source sample, sequenced in a study of blood T cell repertoires in COVID-19. Repertoires were generated with immunoSEQ multiplex PCR, while TCRdb's copy carries only in-frame clones and drops some. The sample includes a few hundred thousand clones, roughly 84% of them seen just once. Sequencing was performed on peripheral blood. Source of these receptors: a woman aged 60-70 years who had recovered from COVID-19.

This chain links TRBV5-1 with TRBJ2-1, with 7 positions matching TRBD2. This CDR3 region has 17 residues. Germline loops: CDR1 SGHRS, CDR2 YFSETQ. V shed 0 bases and J 2 bases; nucleotides not matched to a gene: 8. CDR3 sequence: CASSLAVAGGPYNEQFF. CDR3 sequence (DNA): TGCGCCAGCAGCTTGGCCGTAGCGGGCGGCCCCTACAATGAGCAGTTCTTC.

This clone was found once. The chain joins TRBV5-6 to TRBJ2-7; weak D call: TRBD2 (6 bases). This CDR3 contains 15 residues. Between the trimmed V and J ends, which lost 6 bases and 5 bases, there was a span of 21 bases. Per the germline V gene, CDR1 is SGHDT and CDR2 is YYEEEE. The DNA of the CDR3 is TGTGCCAGCACTACCCGGGGGAGACTTTTAAACGAGCAGTACTTC. Protein sequence: CASTTRGRLLNEQYF. Supplemented by reference TRBV5-6 and TRBJ2-7, the full variable domain reads DAGVTQSPTHLIKTRGQQVTLRCSPKSGHDTVSWYQQALGQGPQFIFQYYEEEERQRGNFPDRFSGHQFPNYSSELNVNALLLGDSALYLCASTTRGRLLNEQYFGPGTRLTVT.

The V gene is TRBV5-5, the J gene TRBJ2-7; TRBD2 matches 13 bases. J was trimmed by 0 bases and V by 1 base; bases with no gene match: 7. CDR3 length: 18 residues. Germline CDR1 reads SGHKS; CDR2 reads YYEKEE (reference sequence). DNA for the CDR3: TGTGCCAGCAGCTTGACAGGACTAGCGGGGGCCTTCTCCTACGAGCAGTACTTC. Translated, it gives CASSLTGLAGAFSYEQYF.

The genes are TRBV7-3 and TRBJ2-6; D is uncertain. Germline CDR1 is SGHTA and CDR2 is FQGTGA. This CDR3 has 16 residues. Deletions cut 2 bases from V and 0 bases from J, with 8 bases between. CDR3: CASSLVGGSGANVLTF. The DNA for the CDR3 is TGTGCCAGCAGCTTAGTCGGTGGCTCTGGGGCCAACGTCCTGACTTTC.

The chain recombines TRBV6-6 with TRBJ1-6; D perhaps matches TRBD1 (5 bases). Trimming took off 4 bases at V and 3 bases at J, with 7 bases between the two ends. This CDR3 contains 14 residues. CDR1 is MNHNY, CDR2 SVGAGI, per germline (reference sequence). The CDR3, as DNA: TGTGCCAGCAGTTCTGACAGCTATAATTCACCCCTCCACTTT. It translates to CASSSDSYNSPLHF.

In its sample, this clone was seen once. The chain recombines TRBV19 with TRBJ1-3, with 8 bases identical to TRBD1. The CDR3 totals 19 residues. In germline, CDR1 is LNHDA, CDR2 SQIVND (reference sequence). V shed 3 bases and J 0 bases; nucleotides not matched to a gene: 13. In DNA form, the CDR3 reads TGTGCCAGTAGTATGCATTTCCAGGGGGCCTACTACTCTGGAAACACCATATATTTT. This sequence encodes CASSMHFQGAYYSGNTIYF. The full variable domain, completed using reference TRBV19 and TRBJ1-3, is DGGITQSPKYLFRKEGQNVTLSCEQNLNHDAMYWYRQDPGQGLRLIYYSQIVNDFQKGDIAEGYSVSREKKESFPLTVTSAQKNPTAFYLCASSMHFQGAYYSGNTIYFGEGSWLTVV.

The gene calls are TRBV21-1 and TRBJ2-4; TRBD2, the table's D call, was not compared with the DNA. TRBV21-1 is reported as a pseudogene. CDR3 length equals 16 residues. CDR3 in DNA: TGTGCCAGCAGCATCAGCGGGGACGGCGCCAAAAACATTCAGTACTTC. It translates to CASSISGDGAKNIQYF.

The genes are TRBV28 and TRBJ2-7; 7 nucleotides match TRBD1. Germline V gene lookup returns CDR1 MDHEN and CDR2 SYDVKM. V lost 7 bases and J lost 3; bases outside the gene matches: 12. This CDR3 comprises 15 residues. This CDR3 is CASTATGTENYEQYF. The CDR3 bases are TGTGCCAGCACCGCCACCGGGACAGAGAACTACGAGCAGTACTTC.

The rearrangement links TRBV5-1 to TRBJ1-2; D gene unclear. Germline CDR1 reads SGHRS; CDR2 reads YFSETQ. V dropped 1 base and J dropped 7 bases, with 11 bases sitting between them. The CDR3 sequence is 13 residues long. CDR3 in DNA: TGCGCCAGCAGCTTGCTCGGGGAAGGTGGCTACACCTTC. Protein sequence: CASSLLGEGGYTF.

This chain uses TRBV7-8 with TRBJ1-2; D is ambiguous. The germline V and J ends were trimmed by 5 bases and 2 bases, with 12 bases remaining between them. The CDR3 is 14 amino acids. The germline CDR1 and CDR2 sequences are SGHVS and FQNEAQ. CDR3 nucleotide sequence: TGTGCCAGCAGCCCTATAGCGGGGAACTATGGCTACACCTTC. The encoded protein is CASSPIAGNYGYTF.

The chain has TRBV4-2 and TRBJ1-3; D possibly corresponds to TRBD1 (6 bases). The germline CDR1 and CDR2 sequences are LGHNA and YNFKEQ. The CDR3 runs to 15 residues. V shed 1 base and J shed 4 bases, with 11 bases lying between them. As DNA, the CDR3 is TGTGCCAGCAGCCAAGTGAGGGGGTTCGGAAACACCATATATTTT. Protein product: CASSQVRGFGNTIYF.

J is TRBJ2-3 and V is TRBV2, with D possibly being TRBD2 (6 bases). CDR3 size: 14 residues. Trimming shortened V by 8 bases and J by 5 bases, and 17 bases separated the two germline ends. CDR1 and CDR2 (germline): SNHLY, FYNNEI. In DNA form, the CDR3 reads TGTGCCAGCGCCCTAGCGACGCCTGAAGATACGCAGTATTTT. It yields the protein CASALATPEDTQYF.

This chain links TRBV7-2 with TRBJ2-3; D is perhaps TRBD1 (5 bases). V lost 5 bases and J 6 bases, leaving 15 bases between the germline ends. Germline V gene data show CDR1 as SGHTA and CDR2 as FQGNSA. The CDR3 length is 14 residues. In DNA, the CDR3 is TGTGCCAGCAGCACCCCAGGGCTGATTGATACGCAGTATTTT. Amino acid sequence: CASSTPGLIDTQYF.